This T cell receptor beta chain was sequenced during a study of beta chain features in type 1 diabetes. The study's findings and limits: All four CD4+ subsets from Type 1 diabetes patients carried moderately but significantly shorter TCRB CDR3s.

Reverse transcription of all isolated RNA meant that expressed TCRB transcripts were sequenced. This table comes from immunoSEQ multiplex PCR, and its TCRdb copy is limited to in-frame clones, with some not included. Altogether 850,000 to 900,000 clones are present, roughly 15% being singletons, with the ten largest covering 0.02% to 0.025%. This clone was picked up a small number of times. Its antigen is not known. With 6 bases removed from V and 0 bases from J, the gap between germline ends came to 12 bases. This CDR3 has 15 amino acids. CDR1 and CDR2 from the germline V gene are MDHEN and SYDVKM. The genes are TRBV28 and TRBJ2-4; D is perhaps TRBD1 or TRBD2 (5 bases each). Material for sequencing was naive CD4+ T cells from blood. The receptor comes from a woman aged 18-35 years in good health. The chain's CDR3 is CASREAGTAKNIQYF. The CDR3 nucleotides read TGTGCCAGCAGGGAGGCTGGGACAGCCAAAAACATTCAGTACTTC.